The T cell receptor (beta chain) described here comes from a study of spatial heterogeneity in lung cancer. Study-wide results and caveats: Tumoral mutation counts were tracked by counts of expanded intratumoral alpha and beta TCRs.

TCRdb reprocessed the 5' RACE reads via MiXCR and lists one record per CDR3 protein. The table shows 7,500 to 9,500 distinct CDR3 sequences, with 5% occurring only once. This clonotype was seen many times. The antigen is undetermined. The time point here: sample taken at primary tumor resection. The specimen was lung tumor tissue, collected at surgery. The source of this sequence is a female donor with early-stage non-small cell lung cancer.

CDR3 nucleotides: TGTGCCAGCAGCTCCAGGGTGAACACTGAAGCTTTCTTT. Its protein is CASSSRVNTEAFF. The chain has TRBV11-2 and TRBJ1-1; D might be TRBD1 (5 bases). V dropped 4 bases and J dropped 0 bases, with 6 bases sitting between them. CDR1 is SGHAT and CDR2 is FQNNGV in the germline V gene. The CDR3 runs 13 residues. Full variable domain (rest looked up from reference TRBV11-2 and TRBJ1-1): EAGVAQSPRYKIIEKRQSVAFWCNPISGHATLYWYQQILGQGPKLLIQFQNNGVVDDSQLPKDRFSAERLKGVDSTLKIQPAKLEDSAVYLCASSSRVNTEAFFGQGTRLTVV.